Listed here are 21 T cell receptor beta chains from one sample, sequenced in a study of blood T cell repertoires in COVID-19. Profiled with immunoSEQ multiplex PCR; TCRdb holds only in-frame clones, not every one. The sample has 180,000 or so clones, around 82% seen once. The source material was PBMCs or T cells enriched from blood (not recorded which). Source of these receptors: a woman aged 50 to 60 in a cohort exposed to, infected with or recovered from COVID-19 (not recorded which).

This clone showed up just a few times. The chain recombines TRBV6-1 with TRBJ2-2; 8 nucleotides align to TRBD1. This CDR3 spans 18 amino acids. V shed 2 bases, J shed 5 bases, and the junction held 13 bases outside the gene matches. In germline, CDR1 is MNHNS, CDR2 SASEGT. The CDR3 DNA sequence: TGTGCCAGCAGTGAATGGATGGTGGAGACAGGGGATACCGGGGAGCTGTTTTTT. Translated, it gives CASSEWMVETGDTGELFF.

The chain has TRBV27 and TRBJ1-1; 7 positions agree with TRBD1. Germline V CDR1 and CDR2: MNHEY, SMNVEV (reference sequence). The CDR3 runs 13 residues. The V segment lost 6 bases and the J segment 4 bases; nucleotides outside the gene matches: 5. This CDR3 is CASRNRGGTEAFF. The CDR3 nucleotides read TGTGCCAGCAGAAACAGGGGTGGCACTGAAGCTTTCTTT.

In this sample, this clone turned up a few times. The chain links TRBV19 to TRBJ2-1; 10 bases line up with TRBD1. The V segment lost 5 bases and the J segment 7 bases; nucleotides outside the gene matches: 2. The CDR3 totals 13 residues. Germline V CDR1 and CDR2: LNHDA, SQIVND (reference sequence). CDR3 coding DNA: TGTGCCAGTAGTGCGGACAGGGGGAATGAGCAGTTCTTC. It translates to CASSADRGNEQFF.

The V call is TRBV4-2, the J call TRBJ1-2; 7 bases map to TRBD1. V was pared by 0 bases and J by 1 base, with 2 bases of the junction left unmatched. Germline CDR1 reads LGHNA; CDR2 reads YNFKEQ. This CDR3 comprises 15 residues. CDR3 sequence: CASSQEGDSNYGYTF. CDR3 nucleotide sequence: TGTGCCAGCAGCCAAGAGGGGGACAGTAACTATGGCTACACCTTC.

This clone was counted a single time. The CDR3 nucleotides are TGCGCCAGCAGCCAAGGGGAAGACAGGGGAGGAAACACCATATATTTT. Protein: CASSQGEDRGGNTIYF. The chain employs TRBV4-1 and TRBJ1-3; 8 bases agree with TRBD1. Trimming took 1 base from V and 4 from J; bases not matched to a gene: 6. CDR1 and CDR2 from the germline V gene are MGHRA and YSYEKL. The CDR3 is 16 residues long.

The chain employs TRBV19 and TRBJ1-4; 7 nucleotides match TRBD1. With 4 bases clipped from V and 3 bases from J, the junction kept 5 bases outside the gene matches. CDR3 length equals 15 residues. In germline, CDR1 is LNHDA, CDR2 SQIVND (reference sequence). CDR3 in amino acids: CASSSAGTANEKLFF. Here the CDR3 DNA reads TGTGCCAGTAGTAGCGCCGGGACAGCTAATGAAAAACTGTTTTTT.

This chain connects TRBV5-1 to TRBJ1-3; 7 positions agree with TRBD1. J was trimmed by 0 bases and V by 0 bases; bases with no gene match: 3. Germline CDR1 SGHRS, CDR2 YFSETQ. This CDR3 spans 16 amino acids. CDR3 residues: CASSLEGASSGNTIYF. CDR3 nucleotide sequence: TGCGCCAGCAGCTTGGAGGGGGCGAGCTCTGGAAACACCATATATTTT.

V usage is TRBV5-4 and J usage is TRBJ2-7, with 9 positions matching TRBD1. This CDR3 contains 14 residues. Germline V gene sequence: CDR1 SGHNT, CDR2 YYREEE (reference sequence). Losses at the gene ends were 4 bases for V and 3 bases for J; bases not matched to a gene: 5. Here the CDR3 DNA reads TGTGCCAGCAGCCGGGACAGGGAAAACTACGAGCAGTACTTC. Amino acids: CASSRDRENYEQYF.

The chain is built from TRBV10-3 and TRBJ1-6, with D maybe TRBD1 (6 bases). Per the germline V gene, CDR1 is ENHRY and CDR2 is SYGVKD. The CDR3 is made up of 14 amino acids. Trimming left V 7 bases short and J 2 bases short, with 9 bases between. The CDR3 is CAITRQAYNSPLHF. The CDR3 DNA follows: TGTGCCATCACGAGACAGGCCTATAATTCACCCCTCCACTTT.

V is TRBV6-2 or TRBV6-3 and J is TRBJ2-3; 7 bases are shared with TRBD2. Unmatched junction bases numbered 5, after V lost 4 bases and J lost 4 bases. The CDR3 consists of 14 residues. Germline V lookup: CDR1 MNHEY, CDR2 SVGEGT. The CDR3 protein is CASSSGTIPDTQYF. DNA of the CDR3: TGTGCCAGCAGTTCCGGGACTATCCCAGATACGCAGTATTTT.

V and J are TRBV19 and TRBJ1-5; TRBD1 might be the D (6 bases). Germline CDR1 and CDR2: LNHDA and SQIVND (reference sequence). The CDR3 extends over 15 amino acids. Trimming removed 8 bases at V and 4 bases at J, with 18 bases between. The CDR3 loop reads CASGGRDPPNQPQHF. CDR3 nucleotide sequence: TGTGCCAGTGGGGGCCGGGACCCACCTAATCAGCCCCAGCATTTT.

The chain recombines TRBV6-5 with TRBJ2-3; a possible D gene is TRBD1 (5 bases). Germline assignment: CDR1 MNHEY and CDR2 SVGAGI. V lost 8 bases to trimming and J lost 0 bases, with 12 bases between them. The CDR3 totals 14 residues. The CDR3 DNA follows: TGTGCCAGCCGGCCAGGGCTCAGCACAGATACGCAGTATTTT. The encoded protein is CASRPGLSTDTQYF.

This clone has only a few counts. The V call is TRBV7-3, the J call TRBJ2-7, with 9 positions matching TRBD2. The junction had 4 bases not matched to a gene; V was cut back by 4 bases and J by 6 bases. Germline assignment: CDR1 SGHTA and CDR2 FQGTGA. The CDR3 is 13 residues long. For the CDR3, the DNA is TGTGCCAGCAGCTCGGGACTAGCAAGCGAGCAGTACTTC. This translates into CASSSGLASEQYF.

The genes are TRBV18 and TRBJ2-1, with TRBD2 identical over 7 bases. V was pared by 1 base and J by 0 bases, with 0 bases of the junction left unmatched. The CDR3 is 15 amino acids. In germline, CDR1 is KGHSH, CDR2 LQKENI. The CDR3 spells CASSPRGSSYNEQFF. DNA of the CDR3: TGTGCCAGCTCACCACGCGGGAGCTCCTACAATGAGCAGTTCTTC.

The chain is built from TRBV5-4 and TRBJ2-1; TRBD2 aligns across 14 bases. Germline V gene sequence: CDR1 SGHNT, CDR2 YYREEE (reference sequence). This CDR3 has 16 residues. Germline trimming cut 3 bases from V and 8 bases from J; bases unmatched to any gene: 7. The DNA of the CDR3 is TGTGCCAGCAGCTCCCAGGGGGGACTAGCGGGAGATGAGCAGTTCTTC. This encodes CASSSQGGLAGDEQFF.

In regard to this clone: The germline gene is not matched at one end of the junction; a read error may be the cause. CDR3 bases: TGTGCCAGCAGCTTTGACAGGGAAATACTGTTTTTT. As protein: CASSFDREILFF. The chain carries TRBV5-8 and TRBJ1-4, with 7 bases identical to TRBD1. This CDR3 spans 12 amino acids. Germline values: CDR1 SGHTS, CDR2 YDEGEE. Looking up the rest from reference TRBV5-8 and TRBJ1-4 gives the full variable domain: EAGVTQSPTHLIKTRGQQATLRCSPISGHTSVYWYQQALGLGLQFLLWYDEGEERNRGNFPPRFSGRQFPNYSSELNVNALELEDSALYLCASSFDREILFFGSGTQLSVL.

This rearrangement joins TRBV7-3 to TRBJ2-1; D is possibly TRBD1 (6 bases). In germline, CDR1 is SGHTA, CDR2 FQGTGA. The germline V and J ends were trimmed by 5 bases and 0 bases, with 17 bases remaining between them. CDR3 length: 17 amino acids. CDR3 sequence reads: CASSKYPGHGSYNEQFF. The CDR3, as DNA: TGTGCCAGCAGCAAGTATCCGGGACACGGCTCCTACAATGAGCAGTTCTTC. The variable domain in full, completed from reference TRBV7-3 and TRBJ2-1, reads GAGVSQTPSNKVTEKGKYVELRCDPISGHTALYWYRQSLGQGPEFLIYFQGTGAADDSGLPNDRFFAVRPEGSVSTLKIQRTERGDSAVYLCASSKYPGHGSYNEQFFGPGTRLTVL.

The chain couples TRBV7-3 to TRBJ2-5; D may be TRBD2 (5 bases). Germline CDR1 SGHTA, CDR2 FQGTGA. Trimming cost V 4 bases and J 2 bases, with 14 bases left between them. This CDR3 is built from 15 residues. The CDR3 DNA reads as TGTGCCAGCAGCTCCGTCGAGACTAATCAAGAGACCCAGTACTTC. Encoded protein: CASSSVETNQETQYF.

J is TRBJ2-4 and V is TRBV7-2; D is unclear. V shed 3 bases and J shed 0 bases, with 6 bases lying between them. The length of the CDR3 is 14 residues. Per germline, CDR1 SGHTA and CDR2 FQGNSA. The CDR3 loop reads CASSFRLAKNIQYF. CDR3 nucleotide sequence: TGTGCCAGCAGCTTTAGATTAGCCAAAAACATTCAGTACTTC.

This chain links TRBV4-3 with TRBJ2-7; 7 bases fit TRBD1. Germline CDR1 and CDR2: LGHNA and YSLEER. The CDR3 extends over 13 amino acids. The ends lost 3 bases at V and 6 bases at J; junction bases unmatched: 5. CDR3 amino acids: CASSHRTGGEQYF. DNA for the CDR3: TGCGCCAGCAGCCATCGGACAGGCGGCGAGCAGTACTTC.

The chain carries TRBV5-1 and TRBJ2-7, with TRBD1 identical over 8 bases. J lost 5 bases, V lost 5 bases, and 9 bases had no gene match. The CDR3 has 14 residues. CDR1 SGHRS and CDR2 YFSETQ come from the germline V gene. CDR3 in amino acids: CASRQIGTGNEQYF. The CDR3 nucleotides are TGCGCCAGCAGACAAATTGGGACAGGCAACGAGCAGTACTTC.